The next 31 T cell receptor beta chains were all read from a single sample in a study of blood T cell repertoires in COVID-19. The assay was immunoSEQ multiplex PCR, and TCRdb's table has in-frame clones only and misses some. The sample includes some 67,000 clones, just under 80% seen only once; the top ten take 5% to 6.5%. Sequenced: peripheral blood. The source is a woman aged 55-75 years with acute or convalescent COVID-19.

The chain uses TRBV9 and TRBJ1-1; no clear D. Between the trimmed V and J ends, which lost 0 bases and 5 bases, there was a span of 11 bases. Germline CDR1 is SGDLS and CDR2 is YYNGEE. There are 14 residues in the CDR3. The DNA for the CDR3 is TGTGCCAGCAGCGTAGATCAAGGGAGGACTGAAGCTTTCTTT. It specifies CASSVDQGRTEAFF.

The chain joins TRBV5-8 to TRBJ2-7; 7 nucleotides align to TRBD1. CDR3 length equals 15 residues. Germline values: CDR1 SGHTS, CDR2 YDEGEE. The V and J ends lost 4 bases and 5 bases, in that order; junction bases with no gene match: 12. The chain's CDR3 is CASSRGPRVNDEQYF. CDR3 bases: TGTGCCAGCAGCAGGGGGCCCAGGGTAAATGACGAGCAGTACTTC.

The chain couples TRBV18 to TRBJ2-7, with 7 positions matching TRBD2. The CDR3 sequence is 15 residues long. V shed 5 bases, J shed 1 base, and the junction held 8 bases outside the gene matches. The germline V gene has CDR1 KGHSH and CDR2 LQKENI. CDR3 DNA sequence: TGTGCCAGCTCAGCAGCCGGCGGGGGATCCTACGAGCAGTACTTC. This translates into CASSAAGGGSYEQYF.

The gene calls are TRBV19 and TRBJ1-4; D not certain. V lost 3 bases and J lost 5, with 13 bases in between. The CDR3 consists of 15 residues. The V gene's germline CDR1 is LNHDA and CDR2 SQIVND (reference sequence). The CDR3 sequence: CASSIRPEENEKLFF. The CDR3, as DNA: TGTGCCAGTAGTATCCGACCGGAGGAAAATGAAAAACTGTTTTTT.

This clone was counted a few times. This sequence joins TRBV11-2 and TRBJ2-7, with TRBD2 matching 9 bases. Trimming took 1 base from V and 6 from J; bases not matched to a gene: 7. The CDR3 contains 15 residues. Germline CDR1 reads SGHAT; CDR2 reads FQNNGV. CDR3 bases: TGTGCCAGCAGCTTAGGAAGCGGGGGGTGGACCGAGCAGTACTTC. It yields the protein CASSLGSGGWTEQYF.

This chain uses TRBV18 with TRBJ1-3; D not certain. This CDR3 region has 16 residues. Deletions cut 3 bases from V and 2 bases from J, with 14 bases between. Germline CDR1 and CDR2: KGHSH and LQKENI. The DNA for the CDR3 is TGTGCCAGCTCACCCCCGAACCTGGCGGCTGGAAACACCATATATTTT. Translation gives CASSPPNLAAGNTIYF.

The chain joins TRBV2 to TRBJ1-4; 8 bases agree with TRBD1. The length of the CDR3 is 14 residues. The junction had 9 bases not matched to a gene; V was cut back by 5 bases and J by 10 bases. CDR1 is SNHLY, CDR2 FYNNEI, per germline. CDR3 nucleotides: TGTGCCAGCAGTTCTGGGACAGGAGTCCGAAAACTGTTTTTT. It is translated as CASSSGTGVRKLFF.

The chain employs TRBV12-5 and TRBJ1-1; D is unresolved. V was cut by 6 bases and J by 8 bases, with 10 bases left in between. This CDR3 contains 11 residues. Germline loops: CDR1 LGHNT, CDR2 FRNRAP. CDR3 DNA sequence: TGTGCTAGTGGAATAGGCGGGGAAGCTTTCTTT. Residues: CASGIGGEAFF.

J is TRBJ2-7 and V is TRBV6-6, with 13 nucleotides matching TRBD2. V shed 6 bases, J shed 1 base, and the junction held 3 bases outside the gene matches. Looked up from germline, CDR1 is MNHNY and CDR2 is SVGAGI (reference sequence). The CDR3 contains 15 residues. Here the CDR3 DNA reads TGTGCCAGCAGGAGACTAGCGGGGGGTTCCTACGAGCAGTACTTC. Translating it yields CASRRLAGGSYEQYF.

The V and J genes are TRBV5-1 and TRBJ2-7, with TRBD1 matching 9 bases. This CDR3 is built from 14 residues. Germline CDR1 and CDR2: SGHRS and YFSETQ. V shed 4 bases and J 5 bases; nucleotides not matched to a gene: 7. The CDR3 is CASSPQGAYDEQYF. DNA of the CDR3: TGCGCCAGCAGCCCACAGGGGGCCTACGACGAGCAGTACTTC.

The chain uses TRBV12-3 or TRBV12-4 and TRBJ2-7; weak D call: TRBD1 (5 bases). V lost 6 bases, J lost 4 bases, and 10 bases lay in between. CDR3 length: 12 amino acids. The CDR3 loop is CASSFRQYEQYF. CDR3 sequence (DNA): TGTGCCAGCAGCTTCCGACAGTACGAGCAGTACTTC.

The V call is TRBV5-1, the J call TRBJ1-1; TRBD1 matches at 7 bases. V dropped 2 bases and J dropped 4; count of bases not matched to a gene: 14. Germline lookup yields CDR1 SGHRS and CDR2 YFSETQ. The CDR3 has 17 amino acids. As DNA, the CDR3 is TGCGCCAGCAGCTTTACCCCTTCGACAGGGTCGGCCACTGAAGCTTTCTTT. Translated, it gives CASSFTPSTGSATEAFF.

This clone has more than one count but fewer than ten. J is TRBJ2-7 and V is TRBV7-9; 7 bases agree with TRBD2. CDR3 size: 13 residues. Germline CDR1 is SEHNR and CDR2 is FQNEAQ (reference sequence). V dropped 6 bases and J dropped 4; count of bases not matched to a gene: 6. CDR3 nucleotides: TGTGCCAGCAGTCGGGGGGTGAAGTACGAGCAGTACTTC. It specifies CASSRGVKYEQYF. Full variable domain (missing parts from reference TRBV7-9 and TRBJ2-7): DTGVSQNPRHKITKRGQNVTFRCDPISEHNRLYWYRQTLGQGPEFLTYFQNEAQLEKSRLLSDRFSAERPKGSFSTLEIQRTEQGDSAMYLCASSRGVKYEQYFGPGTRLTVT.

The J gene is TRBJ2-5, the V gene TRBV2; TRBD1 might be the D (5 bases). Trimming took 4 bases from V and 1 from J, leaving 10 bases between them. Germline-derived CDR1 and CDR2 are SNHLY and FYNNEI. The CDR3 is 14 amino acids. CDR3 nucleotides: TGTGCCAGCAGTGTGGACACGACCCAAGAGACCCAGTACTTC. This gives the protein CASSVDTTQETQYF.

The rearrangement joins TRBV6-2 or TRBV6-3 to TRBJ1-1, with D possibly matching TRBD1 (5 bases). The CDR3 is 14 amino acids. The V and J ends lost 2 bases and 4 bases respectively, with 11 bases between them. In germline, CDR1 is MNHEY, CDR2 SVGEGT. CDR3 region: CASSYGQVLTEAFF. CDR3 sequence (DNA): TGTGCCAGCAGTTACGGACAAGTCCTCACTGAAGCTTTCTTT.

The chain uses TRBV5-6 and TRBJ2-7; weak D call: TRBD2 (7 bases). Germline lookup yields CDR1 SGHDT and CDR2 YYEEEE. The V end lost 0 bases, the J end lost 6 bases, and 13 bases lay between the germline ends. This CDR3 has 14 amino acids. In DNA form, the CDR3 reads TGTGCCAGCAGCTTGGGCGGGGGCCCCTCCGAGCAGTACTTC. Amino acid sequence: CASSLGGGPSEQYF.

The chain's CDR3 is CASSLSRGTATNEKLFF. In DNA, the CDR3 is TGTGCCAGCAGCTTGTCGAGGGGGACAGCAACTAATGAAAAACTGTTTTTT. The chain couples TRBV5-8 to TRBJ1-4; 7 bases agree with TRBD1. V lost 1 base and J lost 0; bases outside the gene matches: 6. The CDR3 runs 17 residues. Germline CDR1 and CDR2: SGHTS and YDEGEE.

This clone was counted once. This chain joins TRBV5-1 and TRBJ2-7; 9 nucleotides align to TRBD2. The ends lost 2 bases at V and 2 bases at J; junction bases unmatched: 5. CDR1 is SGHRS, CDR2 YFSETQ, per germline. This CDR3 has 15 residues. CDR3 region: CASSFSGGRTYEQYF. DNA for the CDR3: TGCGCCAGCAGCTTTAGCGGGGGCCGAACCTACGAGCAGTACTTC.

In its sample, this clone was seen many times. J is TRBJ1-2 and V is TRBV19; TRBD1 matches at 9 bases. Germline-derived CDR1 and CDR2 are LNHDA and SQIVND (reference sequence). With V trimmed by 4 bases and J by 2 bases, 5 bases remained unmatched. The CDR3 extends over 15 amino acids. This CDR3 reads CASSRGDRVNYGYTF. The CDR3, as DNA: TGTGCCAGTAGTAGGGGGGACAGGGTAAACTATGGCTACACCTTC. Variable domain in full (rest from reference TRBV19 and TRBJ1-2): DGGITQSPKYLFRKEGQNVTLSCEQNLNHDAMYWYRQDPGQGLRLIYYSQIVNDFQKGDIAEGYSVSREKKESFPLTVTSAQKNPTAFYLCASSRGDRVNYGYTFGSGTRLTVV.

This clone was counted a few times. The rearrangement joins TRBV5-1 to TRBJ1-4, with D maybe TRBD1 (6 bases). Germline V gene data show CDR1 as SGHRS and CDR2 as YFSETQ. The CDR3 is made up of 14 amino acids. V shed 4 bases and J shed 4 bases, with 11 bases lying between them. The CDR3 region is CASSLRGNNEKLFF. CDR3 nucleotides: TGCGCCAGCAGCCTTAGGGGGAATAATGAAAAACTGTTTTTT.

The chain links TRBV7-9 to TRBJ2-1, with a weak D call TRBD1 (6 bases). V was pared by 0 bases and J by 1 base, with 16 bases between. Per the germline V gene, CDR1 is SEHNR and CDR2 is FQNEAQ (reference sequence). The CDR3 covers 18 residues. CDR3 loop: CASSLALSGVKSYNEQFF. As DNA, the CDR3 is TGTGCCAGCAGCTTAGCGTTATCAGGGGTAAAGTCCTACAATGAGCAGTTCTTC.

J is TRBJ1-2 and V is TRBV13; a possible D gene is TRBD1 (5 bases). V was trimmed by 1 base and J by 0 bases, leaving 9 bases between them. There are 15 residues in the CDR3. CDR1 and CDR2 from the germline V gene are PRHDT and FYEKMQ (reference sequence). CDR3 DNA: TGTGCCAGCAGCTTAGCTGACAGAGCTAACTATGGCTACACCTTC. Its translation: CASSLADRANYGYTF.

This chain joins TRBV19 and TRBJ1-2; a weak D match, TRBD1 (5 bases). Trimming shortened V by 3 bases and J by 2 bases, and 13 bases separated the two germline ends. The length of the CDR3 is 15 residues. Looked up from germline, CDR1 is LNHDA and CDR2 is SQIVND (reference sequence). In DNA, the CDR3 is TGTGCCAGTAGTATTGGTACAGGCTCCAACTATGGCTACACCTTC. This gives the protein CASSIGTGSNYGYTF. Full variable domain (missing parts from reference TRBV19 and TRBJ1-2): DGGITQSPKYLFRKEGQNVTLSCEQNLNHDAMYWYRQDPGQGLRLIYYSQIVNDFQKGDIAEGYSVSREKKESFPLTVTSAQKNPTAFYLCASSIGTGSNYGYTFGSGTRLTVV.

The chain has TRBV5-5 and TRBJ2-7, with 7 bases fitting TRBD1. V was pared by 3 bases and J by 0 bases, with 6 bases of the junction left unmatched. CDR1 SGHKS and CDR2 YYEKEE come from the germline V gene (reference sequence). The CDR3 consists of 15 residues. The CDR3 DNA reads TGTGCCAGCAGCTCTTTCCGGGACAGCTCCTACGAGCAGTACTTC. Its protein product is CASSSFRDSSYEQYF.

The rearrangement joins TRBV4-1 to TRBJ1-5; D not resolved. The CDR3 spans 16 residues. Trimming removed 1 base at V and 6 bases at J, with 16 bases between. Looked up from germline, CDR1 is MGHRA and CDR2 is YSYEKL. The CDR3 sequence: CASSQGVYSGSQPQHF. The CDR3 coding sequence is TGCGCCAGCAGCCAAGGGGTCTATTCGGGGTCTCAGCCCCAGCATTTT.

This clone has just a few counts. The chain joins TRBV12-3 or TRBV12-4 to TRBJ2-1; D is undetermined. V dropped 5 bases and J dropped 2 bases, with 4 bases sitting between them. The CDR3 spans 12 residues. In DNA form, the CDR3 reads TGTGCCAGCAGTCATCCCTACAATGAGCAGTTCTTC. It encodes CASSHPYNEQFF.

The J gene is TRBJ1-6, the V gene TRBV7-8; D remains unclear. Germline V CDR1 and CDR2: SGHVS, FQNEAQ. The CDR3 totals 13 residues. Trimming removed 3 bases at V and 8 bases at J, with 8 bases between. The CDR3 nucleotides are TGTGCCAGCAGCTTTTTATCGGATTCACCCCTCCACTTT. Translated: CASSFLSDSPLHF. Filled out from reference TRBV7-8 and TRBJ1-6, the complete variable domain reads GAGVSQSPRYKVAKRGQDVALRCDPISGHVSLFWYQQALGQGPEFLTYFQNEAQLDKSGLPSDRFFAERPEGSVSTLKIQRTQQEDSAVYLCASSFLSDSPLHFGNGTRLTVT.

The rearrangement uses TRBV6-5 and TRBJ2-3; the D is unclear. The CDR3 consists of 13 residues. Germline values: CDR1 MNHEY, CDR2 SVGAGI. V lost 7 bases and J 1 base, leaving 9 bases between the germline ends. CDR3 coding DNA: TGTGCCAGCACCCTGGCGGGCACAGATACGCAGTATTTT. Translating it yields CASTLAGTDTQYF.

The chain joins TRBV10-3 to TRBJ1-5; D not resolved. With 3 bases removed from V and 7 bases from J, the gap between germline ends came to 10 bases. Germline-derived CDR1 and CDR2 are ENHRY and SYGVKD. The CDR3 extends over 13 amino acids. The DNA of the CDR3 is TGTGCCATCAGTGACAATAATAGACAGCCCCAGCATTTT. Protein product: CAISDNNRQPQHF.

The chain is built from TRBV2 and TRBJ1-6; D remains ambiguous. Trimming took off 8 bases at V and 6 bases at J, with 8 bases between the two ends. Germline-derived CDR1 and CDR2 are SNHLY and FYNNEI. The CDR3 is made up of 12 amino acids. CDR3 DNA sequence: TGTGCCAGCTTCGAGTCTAATTCACCCCTCCACTTT. Encoded protein: CASFESNSPLHF. Looking up the rest from reference TRBV2 and TRBJ1-6 gives the full variable domain: EPEVTQTPSHQVTQMGQEVILRCVPISNHLYFYWYRQILGQKVEFLVSFYNNEISEKSEIFDDQFSVERPDGSNFTLKIRSTKLEDSAMYFCASFESNSPLHFGNGTRLTVT.

Only a few counts were recorded for this clone. V is TRBV5-1 and J is TRBJ1-4; D is unclear. CDR3 length: 16 residues. Trimming shortened V by 0 bases and J by 4 bases, and 13 bases separated the two germline ends. In germline, CDR1 is SGHRS, CDR2 YFSETQ. The CDR3: CASSLGLTPHNEKLFF. CDR3 nucleotides: TGCGCCAGCAGCTTGGGGCTCACCCCCCATAATGAAAAACTGTTTTTT.